This T cell receptor (beta chain) was obtained from a study of blood T cell repertoires in COVID-19. Study details: T cells, B-cell-depleted T cells, or PBMCs supplied cDNA or gDNA.

Trimming cost V 4 bases and J 6 bases, with 16 bases left between them. CDR3 size: 15 residues. Per germline, CDR1 SGHRS and CDR2 YFSETQ. This table comes from immunoSEQ multiplex PCR, and its TCRdb copy is limited to in-frame clones, with some not included. This table has tens of thousands of clones, roughly 86% appearing once. The TCR comes from a man aged 45-65 years with active or convalescent COVID-19. Sequenced input: peripheral blood. The chain employs TRBV5-1 and TRBJ2-2; TRBD2 might be the D (5 bases). CDR3: CASSLGIRGSGELFF. For the CDR3, the DNA is TGCGCCAGCAGCCTAGGGATTCGGGGTTCCGGGGAGCTGTTTTTT.